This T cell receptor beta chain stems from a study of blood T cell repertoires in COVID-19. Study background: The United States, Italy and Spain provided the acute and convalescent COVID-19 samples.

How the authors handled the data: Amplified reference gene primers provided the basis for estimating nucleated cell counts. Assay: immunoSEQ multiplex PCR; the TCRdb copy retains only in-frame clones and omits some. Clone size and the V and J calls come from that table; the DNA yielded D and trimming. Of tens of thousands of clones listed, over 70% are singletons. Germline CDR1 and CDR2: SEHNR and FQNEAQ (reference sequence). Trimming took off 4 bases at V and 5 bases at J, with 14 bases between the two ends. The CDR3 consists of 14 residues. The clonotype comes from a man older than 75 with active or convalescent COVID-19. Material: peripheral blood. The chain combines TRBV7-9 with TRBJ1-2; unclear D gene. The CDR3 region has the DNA TGTGCCAGCAGCTCGGTCATGGGCTTATATGGCTACACCTTC. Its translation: CASSSVMGLYGYTF.